Below, 3 T cell receptor beta chains from the same sample are listed, as sequenced in a study of T cells after yellow fever vaccination. TCRdb independently ran MiXCR on the 5' RACE reads; one entry per CDR3 protein. The repertoire has some 670,000 distinct CDR3 sequences, roughly an eighth of them found once; the top ten carry about 15%. The sample consisted of PBMCs, taken on the day of the yellow fever booster vaccination. These receptors all stem from a man aged 25 to 45 who received the YFV17D yellow fever vaccine.

The rearrangement uses TRBV20-1 and TRBJ2-3; D call uncertain. V was shortened by 5 bases and J by 2 bases, with 20 bases between the two germline ends. The germline CDR1 and CDR2 sequences are DFQATT and SNEGSKA (reference sequence). The CDR3 is 16 amino acids. As DNA, the CDR3 is TGCAGTGCTCCCGATAGGCTTGCGATCTACACAGATACGCAGTATTTT. Translation gives CSAPDRLAIYTDTQYF.

This clonotype has more than one count but fewer than ten. In nucleotides, the CDR3 is TGTGCCAGCAGCAGATCTAGCGGGAGTGAGGCAGATACGCAGTATTTT. Its protein is CASSRSSGSEADTQYF. This chain uses TRBV7-9 with TRBJ2-3, with 10 bases fitting TRBD2. V lost 5 bases, J lost 4 bases, and 9 bases stayed unmatched. This CDR3 spans 16 amino acids. Per the germline V gene, CDR1 is SEHNR and CDR2 is FQNEAQ (reference sequence). The complete variable domain, with remaining parts taken from reference TRBV7-9 and TRBJ2-3, reads DTGVSQNPRHKITKRGQNVTFRCDPISEHNRLYWYRQTLGQGPEFLTYFQNEAQLEKSRLLSDRFSAERPKGSFSTLEIQRTEQGDSAMYLCASSRSSGSEADTQYFGPGTRLTVL.

This clonotype was found a few times. This chain connects TRBV2 to TRBJ1-5; the D is unclear. The CDR3 extends over 15 amino acids. Germline assignment: CDR1 SNHLY and CDR2 FYNNEI. V was shortened by 0 bases and J by 8 bases, with 14 bases between the two germline ends. The chain's CDR3 is CASSEARGGIEPQHF. CDR3 sequence (DNA): TGTGCCAGCAGTGAAGCGCGGGGAGGGATTGAGCCCCAGCATTTT.